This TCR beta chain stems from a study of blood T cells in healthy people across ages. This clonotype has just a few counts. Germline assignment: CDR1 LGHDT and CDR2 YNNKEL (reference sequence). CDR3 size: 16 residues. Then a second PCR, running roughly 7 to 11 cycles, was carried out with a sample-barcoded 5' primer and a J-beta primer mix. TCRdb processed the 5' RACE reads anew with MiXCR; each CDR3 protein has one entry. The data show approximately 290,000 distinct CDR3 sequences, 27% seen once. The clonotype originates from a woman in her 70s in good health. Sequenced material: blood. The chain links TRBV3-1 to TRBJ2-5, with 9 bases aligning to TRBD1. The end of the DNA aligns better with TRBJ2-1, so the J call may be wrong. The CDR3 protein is CASSQGRGQGRDEQFF. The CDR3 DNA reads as TGTGCCAGCAGCCAAGGGCGGGGACAGGGAAGGGATGAGCAGTTCTTC.